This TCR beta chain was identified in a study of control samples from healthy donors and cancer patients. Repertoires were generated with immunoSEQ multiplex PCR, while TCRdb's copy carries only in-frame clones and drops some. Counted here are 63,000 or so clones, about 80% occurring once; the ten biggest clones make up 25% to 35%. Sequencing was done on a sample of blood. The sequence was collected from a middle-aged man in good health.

The CDR3 reads CASSGQGASGRLIYEQYF. CDR3 coding DNA: TGTGCCAGCAGTGGGCAGGGGGCTAGCGGGAGATTAATCTACGAGCAGTACTTC. The chain is built from TRBV6-1 and TRBJ2-7; TRBD2 aligns across 10 bases. CDR1 is MNHNS, CDR2 SASEGT, per germline. This CDR3 is built from 18 residues. V trimming: 4 bases; J trimming: 3 bases; junction bases outside the gene matches: 15.